Here is one TCR beta chain with its context. This record comes from a study of CD8 T cells in ankylosing spondylitis. TCRdb itself ran the 5' RACE reads through MiXCR, one entry per CDR3 protein. The sample has some 340,000 distinct CDR3 sequences, about 15% seen once. After removal of 5 bases from V and 1 base from J, the junction contained 11 bases not matched to a gene. Germline V gene data show CDR1 as PRHDT and CDR2 as FYEKMQ (reference sequence). The CDR3 is made up of 18 amino acids. The sequence came from a male donor with ankylosing spondylitis or in good health (not recorded which). Sequenced input: blood, either unsorted or a sorted T cell fraction (not recorded which). This chain joins TRBV13 and TRBJ2-6; 7 nucleotides line up with TRBD1. The DNA for the CDR3 is TGTGCCAGCAGCCCGGGGACAGTCGATATGTCTGGGGCCAACGTCCTGACTTTC. It translates to CASSPGTVDMSGANVLTF.